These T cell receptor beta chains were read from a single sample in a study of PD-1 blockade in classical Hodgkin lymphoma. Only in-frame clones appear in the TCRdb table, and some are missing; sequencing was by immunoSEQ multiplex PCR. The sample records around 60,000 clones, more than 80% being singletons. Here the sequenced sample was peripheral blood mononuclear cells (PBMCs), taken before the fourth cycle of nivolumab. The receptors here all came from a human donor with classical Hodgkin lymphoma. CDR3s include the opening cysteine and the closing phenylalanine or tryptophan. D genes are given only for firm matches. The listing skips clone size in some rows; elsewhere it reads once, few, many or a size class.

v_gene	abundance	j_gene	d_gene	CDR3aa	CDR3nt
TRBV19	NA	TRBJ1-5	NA	CASSTQGYGPNQPQHF	TGTGCCAGTAGTACACAGGGATATGGGCCCAATCAGCCCCAGCATTTT
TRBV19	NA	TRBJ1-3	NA	CASSIFSTRENTIYF	TGTGCCAGTAGTATATTCTCAACCCGAGAAAACACCATATATTTT
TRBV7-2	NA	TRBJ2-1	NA	CASSPHYWARDNEQFF	TGTGCCAGCAGCCCCCACTACTGGGCTCGGGACAATGAGCAGTTCTTC
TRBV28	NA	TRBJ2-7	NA	CASSPRQATYEQYF	TGTGCCAGCAGCCCAAGACAGGCTACCTACGAGCAGTACTTC
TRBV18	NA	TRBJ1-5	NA	CASSPGQRTNQPQHF	TGTGCCAGCTCACCAGGGCAGAGGACGAATCAGCCCCAGCATTTT
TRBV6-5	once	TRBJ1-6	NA	CASSYLPSNSPLHF	TGTGCCAGCAGTTACCTCCCCAGCAATTCACCCCTCCACTTT
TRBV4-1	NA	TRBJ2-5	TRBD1	CASSQGQGRETQYF	TGCGCCAGCAGCCAAGGACAGGGTCGAGAGACCCAGTACTTC
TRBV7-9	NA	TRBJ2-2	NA	CASSLDGELFF	TGTGCCAGCAGCTTAGACGGGGAGCTGTTTTTT
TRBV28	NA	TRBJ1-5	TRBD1	CASADRVPQPQHF	TGTGCCAGCGCTGACAGGGTACCTCAGCCCCAGCATTTT
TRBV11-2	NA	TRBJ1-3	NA	CASSLTSTIYF	TGTGCCAGCAGCTTAACCAGCACCATATATTTT
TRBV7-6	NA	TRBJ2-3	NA	CASSSVSEGNTQYF	TGTGCCAGCAGCTCCGTCTCGGAGGGAAATACGCAGTATTTT
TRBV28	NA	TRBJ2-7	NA	CASSLSEGGGRSYEQYF	TGTGCCAGCAGTTTATCTGAGGGAGGGGGCCGCTCCTACGAGCAGTACTTC
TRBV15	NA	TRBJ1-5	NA	CATSRGLFQPQHF	TGTGCCACCAGCAGAGGTCTTTTTCAGCCCCAGCATTTT
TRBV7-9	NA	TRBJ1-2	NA	CASSPMAFGYGYTF	TGTGCCAGCAGCCCAATGGCCTTTGGGTATGGCTACACCTTC
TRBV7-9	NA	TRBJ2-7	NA	CASSLGVGYSSYEQYF	TGTGCCAGCAGCTTAGGAGTCGGATACTCCTCCTACGAGCAGTACTTC
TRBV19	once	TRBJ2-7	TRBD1	CASSKGQGYYEQYF	TGTGCCAGTAGTAAGGGACAGGGGTACTACGAGCAGTACTTC
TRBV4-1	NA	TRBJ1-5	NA	CASSQDQGGNQPRHF	TGCGCCAGCAGCCAAGATCAAGGGGGAAATCAGCCCCGGCATTTT
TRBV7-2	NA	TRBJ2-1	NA	CASSLDGREQFF	TGTGCCAGCAGCTTAGATGGCAGGGAGCAGTTCTTC
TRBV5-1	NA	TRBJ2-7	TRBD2	CASSWEGEQYF	TGCGCCAGCAGCTGGGAGGGGGAGCAGTACTTC
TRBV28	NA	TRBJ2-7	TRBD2	CASSLRTVAGVAEQYF	TGTGCCAGCAGTCTCCGGACTGTAGCGGGAGTTGCCGAGCAGTACTTC
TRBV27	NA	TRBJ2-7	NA	CASSFPPAYEQYF	TGTGCCAGCAGTTTCCCACCAGCCTACGAGCAGTACTTC
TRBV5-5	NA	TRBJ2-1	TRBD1	CASSLVVQGSTVYNEQFF	TGTGCCAGCAGCTTGGTTGTACAGGGGAGTACGGTCTACAATGAGCAGTTCTTC
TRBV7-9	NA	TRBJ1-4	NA	CASSLGGEKLFF	TGTGCCAGCAGCTTAGGCGGGGAAAAACTGTTTTTT
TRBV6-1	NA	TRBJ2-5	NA	CASIKGRETQYF	TGTGCCAGCATAAAAGGCCGGGAGACCCAGTACTTC
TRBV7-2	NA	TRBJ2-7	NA	CASSLVGNYEQYF	TGTGCCAGCAGCTTAGTGGGGAACTACGAGCAGTACTTC
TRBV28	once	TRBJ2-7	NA	CASRDGGPYEQYF	TGTGCCAGCAGGGATGGGGGCCCCTACGAGCAGTACTTC